This T cell receptor beta chain was identified during a study of T cells in localized non-small cell lung cancer. This CDR3 has 13 residues. Trimming took 7 bases from V and 1 from J, leaving 10 bases between them. The V gene's germline CDR1 is SGHRS and CDR2 YFSETQ. Sequencing was performed with immunoSEQ multiplex PCR; in TCRdb, only in-frame clones are kept and a portion is missing. The sample includes around 91,000 clones, about 91% of them seen just once. Study-wide findings and caveats: Longer overall survival was seen with higher T cell density measured in blood.

As regards this clone: The antigen is not known.

The TCR was taken from a man aged 35-75 years with stage I squamous cell lung carcinoma. Sequencing used peripheral blood, obtained before any cancer treatment. The chain carries TRBV5-1 and TRBJ2-3; D uncertain. CDR3 nucleotides: TGCGCCAGCGCCCCGGACCGCACAGATACGCAGTATTTT. Translation: CASAPDRTDTQYF.